These 8 T cell receptor beta chains were sequenced from one sample in a study of OX40 agonist ivuxolimab in advanced cancers. Profiling relied on immunoSEQ multiplex PCR, and the TCRdb table lists in-frame clones only, not all of them. The repertoire holds 35,000 to 40,000 clones, with approximately 82% as singletons. The starting material was CD4+ or CD8+ T cells sorted from blood, obtained in a trial of the OX40 agonist ivuxolimab. These receptors were obtained from an adult with an advanced solid tumor such as melanoma, head and neck, liver or kidney cancer.

This clone was counted once. The chain is built from TRBV29-1 and TRBJ1-2; unclear D gene. Trimming took 6 bases from V and 3 from J, leaving 11 bases between them. Per the germline V gene, CDR1 is SQVTM and CDR2 is ANQGSEA. This CDR3 contains 12 residues. The chain's CDR3 is CSVPVYDYGYTF. CDR3 bases: TGCAGCGTACCCGTTTACGACTATGGCTACACCTTC.

This rearrangement joins TRBV7-6 to TRBJ2-3, with D hard to call. Germline assignment: CDR1 SGHVS and CDR2 FNYEAQ. V was trimmed by 5 bases and J by 5 bases, leaving 14 bases between them. This CDR3 spans 14 amino acids. CDR3: CASSPDWRGDTQYF. The CDR3, as DNA: TGTGCCAGCAGCCCAGACTGGAGAGGAGATACGCAGTATTTT.

This clone came up once. This chain connects TRBV28 to TRBJ2-7; D is unclear. The germline V gene has CDR1 MDHEN and CDR2 SYDVKM. V lost 10 bases to trimming and J lost 3 bases, with 7 bases between them. The CDR3 totals 10 residues. CDR3 DNA sequence: TGTGCCACCAGGTTCTACGAGCAGTACTTC. It translates to CATRFYEQYF.

This rearrangement joins TRBV7-9 to TRBJ2-7; D remains ambiguous. V lost 5 bases and J lost 3, with 8 bases in between. The CDR3 totals 12 residues. Germline V gene lookup returns CDR1 SEHNR and CDR2 FQNEAQ (reference sequence). For the CDR3, the DNA is TGTGCCAGCAGCCCCCCCGGCTACGAGCAGTACTTC. Translating gives CASSPPGYEQYF.

This chain links TRBV6-5 with TRBJ1-4; D is perhaps TRBD1 (6 bases). CDR3 length: 14 residues. Germline V gives CDR1 MNHEY, CDR2 SVGAGI. The germline V and J ends were trimmed by 2 bases and 8 bases, with 12 bases remaining between them. The CDR3 sequence is CASSYKPQGEKLFF. DNA for the CDR3: TGTGCCAGCAGTTACAAGCCTCAGGGGGAAAAACTGTTTTTT.

This chain joins TRBV7-9 and TRBJ1-5; 11 bases are shared with TRBD1. The germline V gene encodes CDR1 SEHNR and CDR2 FQNEAQ (reference sequence). The CDR3 length is 16 residues. The ends lost 2 bases at V and 7 bases at J; junction bases unmatched: 7. The CDR3 spells CASSLTGQGAGQPQHF. The CDR3 bases are TGTGCCAGCAGCTTAACAGGACAGGGGGCAGGGCAGCCCCAGCATTTT.

The chain couples TRBV27 to TRBJ2-7; possibly TRBD1 for D (6 bases). This CDR3 has 13 residues. V lost 6 bases to trimming and J lost 2 bases, with 11 bases between them. From germline, CDR1 is MNHEY and CDR2 SMNVEV (reference sequence). In DNA, the CDR3 is TGTGCCAGCAGCGGGACAAATACCTACGAGCAGTACTTC. It translates to CASSGTNTYEQYF.

The chain links TRBV7-9 to TRBJ1-5, with a weak D call TRBD1 (5 bases). CDR1 SEHNR and CDR2 FQNEAQ come from the germline V gene (reference sequence). V lost 1 base to trimming and J lost 1 base, with 8 bases between them. The CDR3 contains 15 residues. The CDR3 nucleotides read TGTGCCAGCAGCTTAGATCGGGGGAGCAATCAGCCCCAGCATTTT. Amino acids: CASSLDRGSNQPQHF.